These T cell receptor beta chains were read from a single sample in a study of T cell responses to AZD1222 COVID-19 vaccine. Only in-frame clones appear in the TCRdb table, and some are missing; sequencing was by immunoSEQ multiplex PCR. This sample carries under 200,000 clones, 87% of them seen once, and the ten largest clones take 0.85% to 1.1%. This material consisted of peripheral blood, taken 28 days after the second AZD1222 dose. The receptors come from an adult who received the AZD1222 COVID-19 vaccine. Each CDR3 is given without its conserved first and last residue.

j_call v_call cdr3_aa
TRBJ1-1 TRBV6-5 ASSYSGMLNTEAF
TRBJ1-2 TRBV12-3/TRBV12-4 ASSFVPVPFT
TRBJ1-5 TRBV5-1 ASSSGQGLNQPQH
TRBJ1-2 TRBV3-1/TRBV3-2 ASTRTGSYGYT
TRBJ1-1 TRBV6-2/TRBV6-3 ASSYSIRWGSNTEAF
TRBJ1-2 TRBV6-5 ASSPHWGGNYGYT
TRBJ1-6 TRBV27 ASSPRQVDSPLH
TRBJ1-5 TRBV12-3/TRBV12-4 ASSLGWKQPQH
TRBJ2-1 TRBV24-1 ATASGGRNEQF
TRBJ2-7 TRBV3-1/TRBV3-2 ASSQGIRAGYEQY
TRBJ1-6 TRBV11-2 ASSSRWGDSQPNSPLH
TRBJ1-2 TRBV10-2 ASSDRGQVYGYT
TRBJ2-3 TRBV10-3 AISEVQGGTDTQY
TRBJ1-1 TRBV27 ASTAGGGSVWTEAF
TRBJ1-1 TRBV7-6 ASSRRGGDTEAF